Listed here are 10 T cell receptor beta chains from one sample, sequenced in a study of cytomegalovirus exposure and HLA in healthy donors. A multiplex PCR was run with 60 Vbeta primers and 13 Jbeta primers. TCRdb keeps only in-frame clones here, not all; method: immunoSEQ multiplex PCR. The sample includes over 100,000 clones, over 60% of them seen just once. The material sequenced was PBMCs. These receptors all come from a male donor in good health and CMV-seropositive.

The chain uses TRBV29-1 and TRBJ2-7, with D possibly being TRBD2 (5 bases). The V end was cut by 0 bases, the J end by 0 bases, with 12 bases between. The CDR3 is 15 amino acids. Per the germline V gene, CDR1 is SQVTM and CDR2 is ANQGSEA. CDR3 in DNA: TGCAGCGTTGAAGAAAGAACGGGGAGCTCCTACGAGCAGTACTTC. Translated, it gives CSVEERTGSSYEQYF.

The chain links TRBV5-4 to TRBJ2-5; D is possibly TRBD1 (6 bases). This CDR3 comprises 15 residues. Trimming pared 0 bases from V and 5 bases from J, leaving 14 bases between. Germline values: CDR1 SGHNT, CDR2 YYREEE (reference sequence). The CDR3 DNA reads TGTGCCAGCAGCTTGGCCGGTGGCCAGGGGGAGACCCAGTACTTC. This sequence encodes CASSLAGGQGETQYF. Variable domain in full (rest from reference TRBV5-4 and TRBJ2-5): ETGVTQSPTHLIKTRGQQVTLRCSSQSGHNTVSWYQQALGQGPQFIFQYYREEENGRGNFPPRFSGLQFPNYSSELNVNALELDDSALYLCASSLAGGQGETQYFGPGTRLLVL.

The chain has TRBV28 and TRBJ1-3; tentative D call: TRBD1 (6 bases). Trimming took off 3 bases at V and 0 bases at J, with 9 bases between the two ends. The CDR3 contains 15 residues. In germline, CDR1 is MDHEN, CDR2 SYDVKM. The CDR3 loop reads CASSFEGVSGNTIYF. The DNA for the CDR3 is TGTGCCAGCAGTTTCGAGGGGGTCTCTGGAAACACCATATATTTT.

The chain joins TRBV5-1 to TRBJ1-1; TRBD1 is a possible D gene (6 bases). The CDR3 is 15 amino acids. The V gene's germline CDR1 is SGHRS and CDR2 YFSETQ. The V end was cut by 2 bases, the J end by 3 bases, with 14 bases between. The CDR3 here is CASSLTTQGYTEAFF. DNA for the CDR3: TGCGCCAGCAGCTTAACAACACAGGGCTACACTGAAGCTTTCTTT.

This clone was seen more than once but under ten times. The chain joins TRBV15 to TRBJ2-5; TRBD2 might be the D (5 bases). V was clipped by 6 bases and J by 5 bases, with 16 bases between them. CDR1 is LNHNV, CDR2 YYDKDF, per germline (reference sequence). CDR3 length: 14 amino acids. This chain's CDR3 is CATSYAPPGETQYF. CDR3 bases: TGTGCCACCAGTTATGCCCCCCCGGGGGAGACCCAGTACTTC.

The CDR3 DNA reads TGTGCCAGTAGTAAAATACAGGGAGATACGCAGTATTTT. Translation: CASSKIQGDTQYF. This sequence joins TRBV19 and TRBJ2-3; TRBD1 might be the D (6 bases). The germline V gene has CDR1 LNHDA and CDR2 SQIVND (reference sequence). The V end lost 4 bases, the J end lost 5 bases, and 10 bases lay between the germline ends. This CDR3 region has 13 residues.

V usage is TRBV28 and J usage is TRBJ1-1, with no clear D. The CDR3 loop spans 13 amino acids. Germline values: CDR1 MDHEN, CDR2 SYDVKM. The germline V and J ends were trimmed by 5 bases and 3 bases, with 10 bases remaining between them. The CDR3 sequence is CASSRGLYTEAFF. The CDR3 nucleotides are TGTGCCAGCAGTCGAGGACTGTACACTGAAGCTTTCTTT.

This chain links TRBV15 with TRBJ2-2, with TRBD1 matching over 9 bases. J gave up 4 bases and V 3 bases, and 0 bases lay outside the gene matches. Germline lookup yields CDR1 LNHNV and CDR2 YYDKDF (reference sequence). This CDR3 contains 14 residues. CDR3 protein: CATSRTGGTGELFF. The CDR3 DNA reads TGTGCCACCAGCAGGACAGGGGGCACCGGGGAGCTGTTTTTT.

V and J are TRBV9 and TRBJ2-7; a weak D match, TRBD1 (5 bases). CDR1 is SGDLS, CDR2 YYNGEE, per germline. CDR3 length: 14 amino acids. V lost 0 bases and J lost 3, with 10 bases in between. CDR3 nucleotides: TGTGCCAGCAGCGTAGGGGGCGATGACTACGAGCAGTACTTC. Its translation: CASSVGGDDYEQYF.

V and J are TRBV18 and TRBJ2-1; 8 bases map to TRBD1. Germline trimming cut 3 bases from V and 5 bases from J; bases unmatched to any gene: 9. The CDR3 is 16 amino acids. CDR1 and CDR2 (germline): KGHSH, LQKENI. CDR3 DNA sequence: TGTGCCAGCTCACCTTCTTCGGGACAGGCTAACAATGAGCAGTTCTTC. Amino acid sequence: CASSPSSGQANNEQFF.